Sequencing of this TCR beta chain was carried out in a study of glioma-infiltrating T cells. Of note for this clonotype: Its antigen remains unidentified.

Study-wide findings and caveats: Gliomas, especially low-grade, showed above-expected tissue-blood divergence; non-neoplastic patients showed below.

This CDR3 is built from 14 residues. The germline V gene encodes CDR1 MRHNA and CDR2 SNTAGT. Trimming cost V 8 bases and J 9 bases; bases outside gene matches: 10. Using RNA template, CDR3s of TCR alpha and beta were amplified with iRepertoire arm-PCR. For one-step reverse transcription and amplification, about 85-400 ng of tissue mRNA or PBMC total RNA was used. MiXCR, run by TCRdb on the multiplex PCR reads, gives a single entry per CDR3 protein. This table has over a thousand distinct CDR3 sequences, 45% to 60% appearing once. J is TRBJ2-1 and V is TRBV6-4, with 10 bases lining up with TRBD1. Material for sequencing was glioma tissue, nonneoplastic brain tissue, or PBMCs (not recorded which). The sequence was collected from a human donor with low-grade glioma or glioblastoma, undergoing nonglioma brain surgery, or in good health (not recorded which). CDR3 DNA sequence: TGTGCCAGCGGTGGCGACAGGGGGCAAGCTGAGCAGTTCTTC. It encodes CASGGDRGQAEQFF.